Many counts were recorded for the clone carrying this T cell receptor beta chain. Its target is unknown. The CDR3 loop spans 15 amino acids. V lost 6 bases, J lost 2 bases, and 9 bases stayed unmatched. This record belongs to a study of T-cell reconstitution after alpha-beta-depleted transplantation in children. Study-wide results and limits: A year post-transplant, T-cell counts and diversity derived mostly from newly produced T cells. Day-60 TCRbeta diversity that was high in some patients was derived from surviving recipient T cells and thymic progenitors. Approximately two months post-transplant, alpha-beta T cells reportedly originated from several hundred expanded graft clones.

Unique molecular identifiers were built into the TCRbeta library. TCRdb fed the PCR reads into MiXCR, producing one record per CDR3 protein. The repertoire holds about 870,000 distinct CDR3 sequences, about 15% seen once, with around 5.3% in the top ten. This chain connects TRBV12-3 or TRBV12-4 to TRBJ2-7; TRBD1 matches at 8 bases. This specimen was PBMCs, mostly from graft donor cells, taken 360 days after TCRalphabeta/CD19-depleted stem cell transplant. The origin of this receptor is a male patient aged 10 to 17 who had a stem cell transplant for acute lymphoblastic leukemia, so the T cells may come from the graft donor. This chain's CDR3 is CASSSSGTGAYEQYF. In DNA, the CDR3 is TGTGCCAGCAGCTCTTCCGGGACAGGAGCCTACGAGCAGTACTTC.